A single sample gave rise to the 28 T cell receptor beta chains below, sequenced in a study of blood T cell repertoires in COVID-19. Assay used: immunoSEQ multiplex PCR; TCRdb lists only in-frame clones, some missing. The data hold 350,000 to 450,000 clones, with roughly 86% observed a single time. What was sequenced was peripheral blood. All receptors come from a human donor in a cohort sampled during active COVID-19.

The chain has TRBV19 and TRBJ2-1, with 8 nucleotides matching TRBD2. The CDR3 spans 16 residues. V trimming: 3 bases; J trimming: 7 bases; junction bases outside the gene matches: 11. From germline, CDR1 is LNHDA and CDR2 SQIVND (reference sequence). CDR3 protein: CASSIAAGGLSNEQFF. The CDR3 DNA is TGTGCCAGTAGTATTGCGGCGGGAGGTCTGTCGAATGAGCAGTTCTTC.

This clone has a single count. The rearrangement joins TRBV5-5 to TRBJ2-2; tentatively, D is TRBD2 (6 bases). The CDR3 extends over 16 amino acids. In germline, CDR1 is SGHKS, CDR2 YYEKEE (reference sequence). The V gene lost 6 bases and the J gene lost 6 bases, with 21 bases spanning the gap. The CDR3 DNA follows: TGTGCCAGCAACCGTGGAGGGCCCATCCCCGCCGGGGAGCTGTTTTTT. Translation: CASNRGGPIPAGELFF.

This clone turned up a few times. The CDR3 loop reads CATSRDREFYEQYF. Written as DNA, the CDR3 is TGTGCCACCAGCCGGGACAGGGAATTCTACGAGCAGTACTTC. The chain has TRBV15 and TRBJ2-7; TRBD1 matches 9 bases. Germline assignment: CDR1 LNHNV and CDR2 YYDKDF (reference sequence). V shed 5 bases and J 3 bases; nucleotides not matched to a gene: 5. The CDR3 has 14 amino acids.

The rearrangement links TRBV28 to TRBJ1-2; 10 bases fit TRBD1. Trimming removed 6 bases from V and 2 bases from J; junction bases left unmatched: 0. CDR1 and CDR2 from the germline V gene are MDHEN and SYDVKM. This CDR3 is 13 amino acids long. CDR3 in DNA: TGTGCCAGCAGGACAGGGGGCAACTATGGCTACACCTTC. Protein: CASRTGGNYGYTF.

CDR3 in DNA: TGCGCCAGCAGCTTCCCAGGGGACGAGCAGTACTTC. Translating it yields CASSFPGDEQYF. The chain recombines TRBV23-1 with TRBJ2-7, with D possibly being TRBD1 (6 bases). TRBV23-1 is an ORF, and what it does is uncertain. The CDR3 length is 12 residues. The V gene lost 6 bases and the J gene lost 5 bases, with 11 bases spanning the gap.

V and J are TRBV11-2 and TRBJ2-5; 9 positions agree with TRBD1. CDR3 length: 14 residues. V trimming: 5 bases; J trimming: 9 bases; junction bases outside the gene matches: 10. Germline lookup yields CDR1 SGHAT and CDR2 FQNNGV. CDR3 DNA: TGTGCCAGCAGCCCGGGGACAGGGAAGTTTCCCCAGTACTTC. It codes for CASSPGTGKFPQYF.

This rearrangement joins TRBV30 to TRBJ1-1; D possibly corresponds to TRBD1 (5 bases). This CDR3 is 11 amino acids long. Trimming pared 4 bases from V and 4 bases from J, leaving 7 bases between. The germline V gene encodes CDR1 GTSNPN and CDR2 SVGIG (reference sequence). CDR3 bases: TGTGCCTGGAACCAGGGCACTGAAGCTTTCTTT. Translating it yields CAWNQGTEAFF.

The rearrangement joins TRBV7-9 to TRBJ2-3; maybe TRBD2 (6 bases). The CDR3 consists of 15 residues. V lost 4 bases, J lost 1 base, and 12 bases lay in between. The germline V gene has CDR1 SEHNR and CDR2 FQNEAQ (reference sequence). CDR3 in amino acids: CASSSIPGGTDTQYF. The CDR3 region has the DNA TGTGCCAGCAGCTCAATACCGGGAGGCACAGATACGCAGTATTTT.

This clone came up once. V is TRBV4-1 and J is TRBJ2-1; the match to TRBD1 covers 7 bases. Germline V gives CDR1 MGHRA, CDR2 YSYEKL. V lost 4 bases to trimming and J lost 2 bases; unmatched junction nucleotides: 5. The CDR3 extends over 15 amino acids. CDR3 sequence (DNA): TGCGCCAGCAGCCTTCGACAGGGCACCTACAATGAGCAGTTCTTC. Residues: CASSLRQGTYNEQFF.

The rearrangement joins TRBV9 to TRBJ2-2; D perhaps matches TRBD2 (6 bases). The germline gives CDR1 SGDLS, CDR2 YYNGEE. Deletions cut 4 bases from V and 4 bases from J, with 17 bases between. The CDR3 is 16 amino acids. CDR3 sequence reads: CASSISLGLGTGELFF. The CDR3 DNA is TGTGCCAGCAGCATTAGTCTGGGACTTGGCACCGGGGAGCTGTTTTTT.

The rearrangement uses TRBV7-9 and TRBJ2-7; 13 bases are a match to TRBD2. There are 17 residues in the CDR3. Germline-derived CDR1 and CDR2 are SEHNR and FQNEAQ (reference sequence). V dropped 5 bases and J dropped 0; count of bases not matched to a gene: 7. CDR3 in DNA: TGTGCCAGCAGCGCCGGGACTAGCGGGGCATTCTCCTACGAGCAGTACTTC. This gives the protein CASSAGTSGAFSYEQYF.

The CDR3 region is CASSGDRTDTQYF. The CDR3 DNA follows: TGTGCCAGTAGTGGGGACAGGACAGATACGCAGTATTTT. The J gene is TRBJ2-3, the V gene TRBV19; 8 bases are shared with TRBD1. There are 13 residues in the CDR3. Germline trimming cut 5 bases from V and 3 bases from J; bases unmatched to any gene: 1. CDR1 LNHDA and CDR2 SQIVND come from the germline V gene (reference sequence).

A few counts support this clone. V gene TRBV19 combines with J gene TRBJ1-5; possibly TRBD1 for D (6 bases). Germline V gene lookup returns CDR1 LNHDA and CDR2 SQIVND (reference sequence). Between the trimmed V and J ends, which lost 9 bases and 2 bases, there was a span of 17 bases. The CDR3 length is 15 residues. The CDR3 nucleotides are TGTGCCAGCCAAAACAGGGATTCGGGCAATCAGCCCCAGCATTTT. It yields the protein CASQNRDSGNQPQHF. The variable domain in full, with the rest retrieved from reference TRBV19 and TRBJ1-5, is DGGITQSPKYLFRKEGQNVTLSCEQNLNHDAMYWYRQDPGQGLRLIYYSQIVNDFQKGDIAEGYSVSREKKESFPLTVTSAQKNPTAFYLCASQNRDSGNQPQHFGDGTRLSIL.

The genes are TRBV7-3 and TRBJ1-1, with a possible D match to TRBD1 (6 bases). The germline gives CDR1 SGHTA, CDR2 FQGTGA. V was clipped by 2 bases and J by 6 bases, with 13 bases between them. The CDR3 is 14 residues long. The CDR3 loop is CASSLEGGAAEAFF. The CDR3 region has the DNA TGTGCCAGCAGCTTAGAAGGGGGTGCGGCTGAAGCTTTCTTT.

The chain recombines TRBV7-6 with TRBJ2-7; TRBD2 might be the D (6 bases). Trimming cost V 5 bases and J 2 bases, with 16 bases left between them. Germline lookup yields CDR1 SGHVS and CDR2 FNYEAQ. This CDR3 spans 15 amino acids. The CDR3 reads CASSHFGGKAYEQYF. CDR3 in DNA: TGTGCCAGCAGCCATTTTGGCGGGAAGGCCTACGAGCAGTACTTC.

The chain couples TRBV30 to TRBJ2-4, with TRBD2 identical over 11 bases. Germline V gene lookup returns CDR1 GTSNPN and CDR2 SVGIG (reference sequence). J gave up 9 bases and V 1 base, and 8 bases lay outside the gene matches. The CDR3 is 15 amino acids. The CDR3 loop reads CAWSAIAGGLGIQYF. In DNA form, the CDR3 reads TGTGCCTGGAGTGCCATAGCGGGGGGGCTGGGCATTCAGTACTTC.

The rearrangement joins TRBV9 to TRBJ2-5; TRBD2 matches 9 bases. This CDR3 has 16 residues. The V and J ends lost 0 bases and 0 bases, in that order; junction bases with no gene match: 3. CDR1 is SGDLS and CDR2 is YYNGEE in the germline V gene. DNA for the CDR3: TGTGCCAGCAGCGTAGTCAGCGGGAGGCACCAAGAGACCCAGTACTTC. Translation: CASSVVSGRHQETQYF.

The chain has TRBV5-1 and TRBJ2-5; perhaps TRBD1 as D (5 bases). V was cut by 4 bases and J by 3 bases, with 10 bases left in between. This CDR3 has 13 residues. From germline, CDR1 is SGHRS and CDR2 YFSETQ. CDR3 coding DNA: TGCGCCAGCAGCGGATGGACAAAAGAGACCCAGTACTTC. It is translated as CASSGWTKETQYF. The full variable domain, in which reference TRBV5-1 and TRBJ2-5 provide the parts outside the CDR3, is KAGVTQTPRYLIKTRGQQVTLSCSPISGHRSVSWYQQTPGQGLQFLFEYFSETQRNKGNFPGRFSGRQFSNSRSEMNVSTLELGDSALYLCASSGWTKETQYFGPGTRLLVL.

The chain employs TRBV30 and TRBJ2-7; tentatively, D is TRBD2 (5 bases). Trimming took off 1 base at V and 5 bases at J, with 12 bases between the two ends. Germline values: CDR1 GTSNPN, CDR2 SVGIG (reference sequence). This CDR3 has 13 amino acids. The CDR3 coding sequence is TGTGCCTGGAGTGCCGGGGTTTCGAACGAGCAGTACTTC. This codes for CAWSAGVSNEQYF.

The CDR3 loop is CASSIGTSGRAGEQFF. The DNA of the CDR3 is TGTGCCAGCAGCATAGGGACTAGCGGGAGGGCCGGTGAGCAGTTCTTC. This chain connects TRBV5-8 to TRBJ2-1; 16 bases fit TRBD2. V shed 4 bases, J shed 9 bases, and the junction held 7 bases outside the gene matches. Germline V CDR1 and CDR2: SGHTS, YDEGEE. This CDR3 contains 16 residues.

This chain links TRBV28 with TRBJ2-3, with 16 bases matching TRBD2. The CDR3 contains 21 residues. With 5 bases clipped from V and 2 bases from J, the junction kept 16 bases outside the gene matches. The germline V gene has CDR1 MDHEN and CDR2 SYDVKM. CDR3 nucleotides: TGTGCCAGCAGTAACCGAGCGCCGGGACTAGCGGGAGGGCGGGACACAGATACGCAGTATTTT. Protein product: CASSNRAPGLAGGRDTDTQYF.

The chain carries TRBV14 and TRBJ1-1, with D unclear. This CDR3 is 14 amino acids long. CDR1 and CDR2 from the germline V gene are SGHDN and FVKESK. The V end lost 0 bases, the J end lost 3 bases, and 8 bases lay between the germline ends. The CDR3: CASSQDWRDTEAFF. In DNA, the CDR3 is TGTGCCAGCAGCCAAGATTGGAGGGACACTGAAGCTTTCTTT.

This clone appeared once. The rearrangement uses TRBV5-1 and TRBJ2-5; the match to TRBD1 covers 8 bases. V lost 3 bases to trimming and J lost 1 base; unmatched junction nucleotides: 8. Germline CDR1 is SGHRS and CDR2 is YFSETQ. The CDR3 runs 16 residues. The CDR3 reads CASSYRVDRGQETQYF. CDR3 coding DNA: TGCGCCAGCAGCTACCGCGTAGACAGGGGCCAAGAGACCCAGTACTTC.

The chain employs TRBV3-1 (or the pseudogene TRBV3-2) and TRBJ2-3, with D unresolved. Germline CDR1 reads LGHDT; CDR2 reads YNNKEL (reference sequence). There are 15 residues in the CDR3. V was cut by 4 bases and J by 1 base, with 12 bases left in between. CDR3 in amino acids: CASSPRWLRTDTQYF. CDR3 nucleotide sequence: TGTGCCAGCAGCCCCCGTTGGCTCCGCACAGATACGCAGTATTTT.

The gene calls are TRBV3-1 (or the pseudogene TRBV3-2) and TRBJ1-5; tentative D call: TRBD1 (6 bases). Germline V lookup: CDR1 LGHDT, CDR2 YNNKEL (reference sequence). Trimming left V 4 bases short and J 7 bases short, with 23 bases between. This CDR3 has 17 amino acids. The CDR3, as DNA: TGTGCCAGCAGCCCAGGAAGCTCACAGGGCTTAGGGCAGCCCCAGCATTTT. Residues: CASSPGSSQGLGQPQHF.

The chain joins TRBV11-3 to TRBJ2-1; unclear D gene. The germline CDR1 and CDR2 sequences are SGHNT and YENEEA. Trimming shortened V by 0 bases and J by 5 bases, and 8 bases separated the two germline ends. This CDR3 region has 14 residues. The CDR3 bases are TGTGCCAGCAGCTTAGAGCCGACTGACAATGAGCAGTTCTTC. Its translation: CASSLEPTDNEQFF.

As for this clone: The same CDR3 arises from other DNA sequences in this sample as well. CDR3 sequence reads: CASSLGPGNNEQFF. The CDR3 DNA follows: TGCGCCAGCAGCTTGGGACCGGGAAACAATGAGCAGTTCTTC. The chain links TRBV5-1 to TRBJ2-1; D may be TRBD2 (5 bases). The CDR3 is 14 amino acids. Per the germline V gene, CDR1 is SGHRS and CDR2 is YFSETQ. Between the trimmed V and J ends, which lost 0 bases and 5 bases, there was a span of 9 bases.

V usage is TRBV28 and J usage is TRBJ1-5, with TRBD1 matching 8 bases. The CDR3 is 14 residues long. Germline CDR1 is MDHEN and CDR2 is SYDVKM. J lost 2 bases, V lost 6 bases, and 3 bases had no gene match. CDR3 region: CASSSTGGNQPQHF. CDR3 sequence (DNA): TGTGCCAGCAGCTCGACAGGGGGCAATCAGCCCCAGCATTTT.